The sequence of this TCR beta chain was determined in a study of OX40 agonist ivuxolimab in advanced cancers. Study-wide findings and caveats: Clonal expansion among partial responders at 0.1-3.0 mg/kg ranked near the lowest.

The CDR3 totals 13 residues. CDR1 and CDR2 (germline): SEHNR, FQNEAQ (reference sequence). Trimming removed 1 base from V and 4 bases from J, with 7 bases in between. People who had autoimmune disease history or systemic immunosuppression were excluded. TCRdb's table, derived via immunoSEQ multiplex PCR, lists solely in-frame clones and lacks some. The sample contains over 55,000 clones, 94% of which appear only once. Details on this clone: The antigen remains undetermined.

The chain joins TRBV7-9 to TRBJ1-2; D is unresolved. The source is an adult with an advanced solid tumor such as melanoma, head and neck, liver or kidney cancer. Sample: CD4+ or CD8+ T cells sorted from blood, taken in a trial of the OX40 agonist ivuxolimab. CDR3 in amino acids: CASSLDSSYGYTF. The CDR3 DNA reads as TGTGCCAGCAGCTTAGACAGCTCCTATGGCTACACCTTC.